This T cell receptor (beta chain) was identified in a study of T cell responses to AZD1222 COVID-19 vaccine. As for the study in general: Doses given second, at about 4 or about 12 weeks, were pooled.

Clones were sequenced by immunoSEQ multiplex PCR, and TCRdb holds only the in-frame ones, with some missing. The sample has 200,000 to 300,000 clones, 85% to 95% seen once. This CDR3 spans 14 amino acids. The germline V gene has CDR1 SGHTA and CDR2 FQGNSA. About this clone itself: At one boundary the junction diverges from the germline segment, which might be a read error.

The sequencing here drew on peripheral blood, taken on day 0 of AZD1222 vaccination. The rearrangement links TRBV7-2 to TRBJ2-3, with TRBD2 matching 10 bases. The receptor's source is an adult in good health. The CDR3 DNA sequence: TGTGCCAGCAGCATAGCGGGAGGACCAGATACGCAGTATTTT. This encodes CASSIAGGPDTQYF.